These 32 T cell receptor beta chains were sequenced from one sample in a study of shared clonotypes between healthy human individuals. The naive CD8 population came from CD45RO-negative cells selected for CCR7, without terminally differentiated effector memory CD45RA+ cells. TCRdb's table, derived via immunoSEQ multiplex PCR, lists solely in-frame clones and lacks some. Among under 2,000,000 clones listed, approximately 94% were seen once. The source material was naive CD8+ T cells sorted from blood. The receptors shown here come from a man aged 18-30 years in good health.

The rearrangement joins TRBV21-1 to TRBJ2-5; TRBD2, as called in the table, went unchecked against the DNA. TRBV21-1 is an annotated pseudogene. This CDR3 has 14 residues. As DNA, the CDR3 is TGTGCCAGCAGCAAAGAGCGGAGGGAGGAGACCCAGTACTTC. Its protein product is CASSKERREETQYF.

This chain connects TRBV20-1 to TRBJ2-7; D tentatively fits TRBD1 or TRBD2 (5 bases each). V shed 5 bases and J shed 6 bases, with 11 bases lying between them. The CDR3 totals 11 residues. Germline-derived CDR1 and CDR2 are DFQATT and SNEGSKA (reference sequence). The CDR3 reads CSAPQGAEQYF. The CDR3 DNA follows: TGCAGTGCTCCTCAGGGAGCCGAGCAGTACTTC.

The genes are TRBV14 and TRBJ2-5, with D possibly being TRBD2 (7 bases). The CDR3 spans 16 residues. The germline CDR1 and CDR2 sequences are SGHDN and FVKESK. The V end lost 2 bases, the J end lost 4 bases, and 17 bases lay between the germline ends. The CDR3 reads CASSQSHGGLGETQYF. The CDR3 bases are TGTGCCAGCAGCCAAAGCCACGGGGGGCTAGGAGAGACCCAGTACTTC.

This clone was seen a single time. DNA of the CDR3: TGTGCCTGGAGGGGGGTTGCCGGGACTAGCGATGGCACAGATACGCAGTATTTT. As protein: CAWRGVAGTSDGTDTQYF. V and J are TRBV30 and TRBJ2-3; TRBD2 aligns across 10 bases. This CDR3 region has 18 residues. Germline V gives CDR1 GTSNPN, CDR2 SVGIG (reference sequence). V gave up 3 bases and J gave up 1 base; unmatched junction bases: 13.

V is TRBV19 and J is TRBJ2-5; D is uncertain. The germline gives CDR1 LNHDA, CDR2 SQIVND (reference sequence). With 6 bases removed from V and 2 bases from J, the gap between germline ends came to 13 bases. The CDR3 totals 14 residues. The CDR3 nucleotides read TGTGCCAGTAGCACATCGTGGCAGCAAGAGACCCAGTACTTC. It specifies CASSTSWQQETQYF.

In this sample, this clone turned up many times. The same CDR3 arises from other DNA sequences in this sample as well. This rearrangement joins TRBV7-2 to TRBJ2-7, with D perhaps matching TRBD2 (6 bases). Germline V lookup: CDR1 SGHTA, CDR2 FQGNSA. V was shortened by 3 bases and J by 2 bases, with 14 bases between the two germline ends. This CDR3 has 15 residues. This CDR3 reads CASSFIGGEPYEQYF. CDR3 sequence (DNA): TGTGCCAGCAGCTTCATCGGCGGGGAACCCTACGAGCAGTACTTC. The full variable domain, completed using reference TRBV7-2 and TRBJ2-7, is GAGVSQSPSNKVTEKGKDVELRCDPISGHTALYWYRQSLGQGLEFLIYFQGNSAPDKSGLPSDRFSAERTGGSVSTLTIQRTQQEDSAVYLCASSFIGGEPYEQYFGPGTRLTVT.

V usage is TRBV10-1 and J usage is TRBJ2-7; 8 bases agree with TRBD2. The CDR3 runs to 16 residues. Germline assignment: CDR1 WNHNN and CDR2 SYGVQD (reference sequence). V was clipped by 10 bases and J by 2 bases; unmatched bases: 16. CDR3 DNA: TGCGCCACCAACGGGGCTAGCGGGCACCAGCCCTACGAGCAGTACTTC. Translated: CATNGASGHQPYEQYF.

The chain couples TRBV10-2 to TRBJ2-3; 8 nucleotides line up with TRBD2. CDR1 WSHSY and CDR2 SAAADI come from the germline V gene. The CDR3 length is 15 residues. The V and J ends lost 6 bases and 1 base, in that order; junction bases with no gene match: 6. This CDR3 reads CASSGLASGTDTQYF. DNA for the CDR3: TGCGCCAGCAGCGGACTAGCCAGTGGCACAGATACGCAGTATTTT.

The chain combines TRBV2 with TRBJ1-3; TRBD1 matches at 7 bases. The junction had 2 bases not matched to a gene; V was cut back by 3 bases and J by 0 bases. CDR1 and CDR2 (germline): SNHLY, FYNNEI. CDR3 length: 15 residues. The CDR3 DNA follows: TGTGCCAGCAGTGAGGGGACAGTCTCTGGAAACACCATATATTTT. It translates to CASSEGTVSGNTIYF.

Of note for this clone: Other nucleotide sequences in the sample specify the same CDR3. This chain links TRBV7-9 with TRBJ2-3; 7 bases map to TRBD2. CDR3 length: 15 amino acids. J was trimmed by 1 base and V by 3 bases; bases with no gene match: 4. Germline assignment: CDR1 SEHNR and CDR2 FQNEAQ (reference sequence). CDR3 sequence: CASSLASGGTDTQYF. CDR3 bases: TGTGCCAGCAGCTTGGCCAGCGGGGGCACAGATACGCAGTATTTT.

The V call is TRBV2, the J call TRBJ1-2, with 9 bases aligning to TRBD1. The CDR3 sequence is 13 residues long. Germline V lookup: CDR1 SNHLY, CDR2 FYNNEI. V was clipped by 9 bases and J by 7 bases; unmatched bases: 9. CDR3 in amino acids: CASRTGTGFGYTF. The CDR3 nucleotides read TGTGCCAGTAGAACCGGGACAGGGTTTGGCTACACCTTC.

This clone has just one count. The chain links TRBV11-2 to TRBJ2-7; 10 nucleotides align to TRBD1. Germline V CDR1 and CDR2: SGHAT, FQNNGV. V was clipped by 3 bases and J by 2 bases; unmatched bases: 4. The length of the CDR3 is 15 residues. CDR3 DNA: TGTGCCAGCAGCTTGGACAGGGGGGCCCCCTACGAGCAGTACTTC. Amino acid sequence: CASSLDRGAPYEQYF.

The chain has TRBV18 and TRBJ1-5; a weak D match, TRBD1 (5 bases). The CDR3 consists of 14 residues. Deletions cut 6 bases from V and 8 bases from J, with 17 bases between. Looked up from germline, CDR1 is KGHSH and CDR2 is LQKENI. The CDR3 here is CASSGKGGTKPQHF. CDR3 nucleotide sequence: TGTGCCAGCTCCGGTAAAGGAGGGACCAAGCCCCAGCATTTT.

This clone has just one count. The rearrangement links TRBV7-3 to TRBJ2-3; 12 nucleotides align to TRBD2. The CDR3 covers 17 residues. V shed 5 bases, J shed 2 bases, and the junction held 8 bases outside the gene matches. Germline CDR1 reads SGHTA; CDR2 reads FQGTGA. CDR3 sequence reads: CASSPTGLAGFTDTQYF. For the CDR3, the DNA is TGTGCCAGCAGCCCTACCGGACTAGCGGGGTTCACAGATACGCAGTATTTT.

CDR3 coding DNA: TGTGCCAGCAGCGAGGGGACAGGGGGTTTCTATGGCTACACCTTC. Its translation is CASSEGTGGFYGYTF. The chain uses TRBV9 and TRBJ1-2; 11 positions match TRBD1. CDR1 SGDLS and CDR2 YYNGEE come from the germline V gene. V shed 3 bases and J 4 bases; nucleotides not matched to a gene: 5. CDR3 length equals 15 residues.

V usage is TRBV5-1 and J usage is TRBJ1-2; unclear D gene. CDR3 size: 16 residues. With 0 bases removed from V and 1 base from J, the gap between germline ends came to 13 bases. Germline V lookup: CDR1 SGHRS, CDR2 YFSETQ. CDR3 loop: CASSLDAATINYGYTF. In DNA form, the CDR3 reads TGCGCCAGCAGCTTGGATGCAGCTACGATTAACTATGGCTACACCTTC.

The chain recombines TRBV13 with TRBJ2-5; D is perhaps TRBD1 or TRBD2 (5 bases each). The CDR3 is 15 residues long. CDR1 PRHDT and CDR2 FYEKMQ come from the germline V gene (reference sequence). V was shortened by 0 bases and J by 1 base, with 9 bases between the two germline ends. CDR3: CASSLGRDGQETQYF. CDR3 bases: TGTGCCAGCAGCTTAGGACGGGACGGCCAAGAGACCCAGTACTTC. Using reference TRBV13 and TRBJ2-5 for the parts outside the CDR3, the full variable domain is AAGVIQSPRHLIKEKRETATLKCYPIPRHDTVYWYQQGPGQDPQFLISFYEKMQSDKGSIPDRFSAQQFSDYHSELNMSSLELGDSALYFCASSLGRDGQETQYFGPGTRLLVL.

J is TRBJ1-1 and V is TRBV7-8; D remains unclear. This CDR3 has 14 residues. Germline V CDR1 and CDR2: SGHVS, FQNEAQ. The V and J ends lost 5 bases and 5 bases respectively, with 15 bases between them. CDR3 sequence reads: CASSPLLEGTEAFF. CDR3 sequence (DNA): TGTGCCAGCAGCCCTCTTCTAGAAGGTACTGAAGCTTTCTTT.

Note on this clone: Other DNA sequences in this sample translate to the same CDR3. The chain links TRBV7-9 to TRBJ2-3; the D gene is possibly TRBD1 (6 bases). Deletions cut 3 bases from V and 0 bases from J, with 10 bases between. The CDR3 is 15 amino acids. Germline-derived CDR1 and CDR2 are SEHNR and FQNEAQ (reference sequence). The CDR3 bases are TGTGCCAGCAGCTTCTCCGGGACAAGCACAGATACGCAGTATTTT. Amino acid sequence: CASSFSGTSTDTQYF. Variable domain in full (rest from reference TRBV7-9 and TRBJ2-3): DTGVSQNPRHKITKRGQNVTFRCDPISEHNRLYWYRQTLGQGPEFLTYFQNEAQLEKSRLLSDRFSAERPKGSFSTLEIQRTEQGDSAMYLCASSFSGTSTDTQYFGPGTRLTVL.

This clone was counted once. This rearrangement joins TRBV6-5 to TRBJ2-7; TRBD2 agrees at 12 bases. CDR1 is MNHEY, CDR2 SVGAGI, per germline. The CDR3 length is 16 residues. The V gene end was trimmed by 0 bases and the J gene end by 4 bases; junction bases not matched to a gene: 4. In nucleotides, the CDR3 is TGTGCCAGCAGTTACTCGACTAGCGGGAGTGAGTACGAGCAGTACTTC. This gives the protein CASSYSTSGSEYEQYF.

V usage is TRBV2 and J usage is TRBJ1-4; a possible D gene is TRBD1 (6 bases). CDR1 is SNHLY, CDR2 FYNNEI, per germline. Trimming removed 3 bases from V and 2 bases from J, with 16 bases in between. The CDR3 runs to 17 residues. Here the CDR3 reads CASSDETGGVTNEKLFF. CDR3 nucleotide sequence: TGTGCCAGCAGTGATGAGACAGGAGGGGTGACTAATGAAAAACTGTTTTTT.

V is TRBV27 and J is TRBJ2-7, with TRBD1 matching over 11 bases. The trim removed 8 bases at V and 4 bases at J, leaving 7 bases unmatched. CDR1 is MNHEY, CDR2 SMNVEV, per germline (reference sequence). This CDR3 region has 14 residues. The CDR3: CASGEGTGGYEQYF. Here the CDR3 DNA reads TGTGCCAGCGGGGAGGGGACAGGGGGGTACGAGCAGTACTTC.

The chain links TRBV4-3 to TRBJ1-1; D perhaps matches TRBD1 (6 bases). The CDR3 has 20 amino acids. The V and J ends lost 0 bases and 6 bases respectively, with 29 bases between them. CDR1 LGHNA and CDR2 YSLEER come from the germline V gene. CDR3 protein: CASSQDVPVAAGELIAEAFF. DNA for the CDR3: TGCGCCAGCAGCCAAGATGTGCCGGTGGCCGCAGGGGAGTTGATCGCTGAAGCTTTCTTT.

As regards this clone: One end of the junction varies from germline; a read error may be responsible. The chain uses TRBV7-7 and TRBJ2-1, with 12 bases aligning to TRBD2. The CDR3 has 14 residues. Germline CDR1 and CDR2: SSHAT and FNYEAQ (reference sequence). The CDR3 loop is CASSSTSGGSEQFF. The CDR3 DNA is TGTGCTAGCAGCTCAACTAGCGGGGGGTCTGAGCAGTTCTTC.

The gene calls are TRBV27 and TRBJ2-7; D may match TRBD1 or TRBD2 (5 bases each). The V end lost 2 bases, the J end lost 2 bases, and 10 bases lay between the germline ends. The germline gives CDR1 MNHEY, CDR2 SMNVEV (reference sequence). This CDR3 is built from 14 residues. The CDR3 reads CASSLMGTTYEQYF. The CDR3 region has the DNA TGTGCCAGCAGTTTAATGGGGACCACCTACGAGCAGTACTTC.

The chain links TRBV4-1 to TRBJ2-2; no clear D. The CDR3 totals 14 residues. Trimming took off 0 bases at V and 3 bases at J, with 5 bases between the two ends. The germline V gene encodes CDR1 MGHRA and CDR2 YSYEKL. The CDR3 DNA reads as TGCGCCAGCAGCCAAGATCAGCACACCGGGGAGCTGTTTTTT. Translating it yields CASSQDQHTGELFF.

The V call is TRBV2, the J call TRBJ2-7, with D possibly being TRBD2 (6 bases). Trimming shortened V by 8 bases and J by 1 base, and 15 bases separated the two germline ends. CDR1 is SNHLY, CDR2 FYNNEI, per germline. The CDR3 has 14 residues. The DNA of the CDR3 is TGTGCCAGCGTGTCCGGGACTTGGTCCTACGAGCAGTACTTC. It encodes CASVSGTWSYEQYF.

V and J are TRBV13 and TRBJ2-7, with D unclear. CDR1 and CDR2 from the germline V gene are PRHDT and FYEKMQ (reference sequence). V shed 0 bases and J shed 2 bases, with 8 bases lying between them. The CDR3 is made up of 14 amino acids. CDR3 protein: CASSLGDAPYEQYF. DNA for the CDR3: TGTGCCAGCAGCTTAGGGGACGCACCCTACGAGCAGTACTTC.

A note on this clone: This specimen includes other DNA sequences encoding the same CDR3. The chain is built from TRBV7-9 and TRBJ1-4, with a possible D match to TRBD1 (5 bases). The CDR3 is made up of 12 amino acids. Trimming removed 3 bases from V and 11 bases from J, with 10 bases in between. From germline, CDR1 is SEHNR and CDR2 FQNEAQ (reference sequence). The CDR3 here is CASSFRDEKLFF. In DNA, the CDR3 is TGTGCCAGCAGCTTCCGGGACGAGAAACTGTTTTTT.

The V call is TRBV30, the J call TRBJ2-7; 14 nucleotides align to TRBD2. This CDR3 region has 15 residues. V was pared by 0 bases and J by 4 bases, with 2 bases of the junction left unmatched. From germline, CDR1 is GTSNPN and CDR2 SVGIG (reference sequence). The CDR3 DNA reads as TGTGCCTGGAGTGTGGGGACTAGCGGGAGATACGAGCAGTACTTC. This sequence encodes CAWSVGTSGRYEQYF.

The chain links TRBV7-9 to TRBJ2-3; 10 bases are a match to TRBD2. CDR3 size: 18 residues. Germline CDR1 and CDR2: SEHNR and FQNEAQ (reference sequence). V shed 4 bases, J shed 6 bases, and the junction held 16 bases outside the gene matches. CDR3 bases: TGTGCCAGCAGCTCCTCGACTAGCGGGCGCACCCCATGGGATACGCAGTATTTT. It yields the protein CASSSSTSGRTPWDTQYF.

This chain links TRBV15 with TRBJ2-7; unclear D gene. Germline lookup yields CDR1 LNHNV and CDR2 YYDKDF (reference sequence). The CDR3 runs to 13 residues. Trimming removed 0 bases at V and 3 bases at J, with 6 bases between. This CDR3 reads CATSRDPVYEQYF. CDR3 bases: TGTGCCACCAGCAGAGATCCGGTCTACGAGCAGTACTTC.